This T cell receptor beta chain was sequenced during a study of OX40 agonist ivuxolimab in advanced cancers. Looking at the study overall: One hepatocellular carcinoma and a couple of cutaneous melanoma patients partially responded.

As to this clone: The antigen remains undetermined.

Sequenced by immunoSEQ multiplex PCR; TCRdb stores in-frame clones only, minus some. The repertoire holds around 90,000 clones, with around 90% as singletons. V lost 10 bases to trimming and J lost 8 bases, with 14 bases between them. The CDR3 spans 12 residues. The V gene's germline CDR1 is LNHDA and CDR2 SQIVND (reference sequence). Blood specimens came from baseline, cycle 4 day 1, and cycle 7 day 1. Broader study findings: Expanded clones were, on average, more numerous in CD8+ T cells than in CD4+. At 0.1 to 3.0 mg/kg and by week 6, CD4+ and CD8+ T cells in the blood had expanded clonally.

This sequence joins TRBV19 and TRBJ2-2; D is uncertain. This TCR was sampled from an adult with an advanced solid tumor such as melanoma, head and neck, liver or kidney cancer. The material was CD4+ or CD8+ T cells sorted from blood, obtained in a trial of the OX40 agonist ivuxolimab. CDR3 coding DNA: TGTGCCACCCGTGCGGCGAAAGGGGAGCTGTTTTTT. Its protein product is CATRAAKGELFF.